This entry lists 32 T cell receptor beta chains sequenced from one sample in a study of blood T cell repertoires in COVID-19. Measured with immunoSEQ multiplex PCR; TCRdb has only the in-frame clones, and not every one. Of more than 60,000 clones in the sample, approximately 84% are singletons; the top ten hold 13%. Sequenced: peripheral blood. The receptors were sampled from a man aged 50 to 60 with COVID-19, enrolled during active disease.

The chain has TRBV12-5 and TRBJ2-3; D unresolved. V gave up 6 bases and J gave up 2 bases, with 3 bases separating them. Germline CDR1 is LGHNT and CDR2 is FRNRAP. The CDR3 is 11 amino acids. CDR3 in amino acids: CASGATDTQYF. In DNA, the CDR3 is TGTGCTAGTGGGGCCACAGATACGCAGTATTTT.

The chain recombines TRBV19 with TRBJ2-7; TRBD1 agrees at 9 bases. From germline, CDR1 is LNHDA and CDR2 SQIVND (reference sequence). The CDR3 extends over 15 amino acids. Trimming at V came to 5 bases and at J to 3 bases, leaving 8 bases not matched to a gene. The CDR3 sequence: CASSFGQGRGYEQYF. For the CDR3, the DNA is TGTGCCAGTAGTTTCGGACAGGGGAGAGGCTACGAGCAGTACTTC. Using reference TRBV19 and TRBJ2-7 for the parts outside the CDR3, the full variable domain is DGGITQSPKYLFRKEGQNVTLSCEQNLNHDAMYWYRQDPGQGLRLIYYSQIVNDFQKGDIAEGYSVSREKKESFPLTVTSAQKNPTAFYLCASSFGQGRGYEQYFGPGTRLTVT.

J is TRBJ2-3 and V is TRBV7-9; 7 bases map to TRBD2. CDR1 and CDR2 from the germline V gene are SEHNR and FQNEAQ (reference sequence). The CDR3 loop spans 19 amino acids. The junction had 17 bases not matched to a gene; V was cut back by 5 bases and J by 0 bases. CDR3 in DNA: TGTGCCAGCAGCGCTGCCCCCGGGACTAACCTCGGTAGCACAGATACGCAGTATTTT. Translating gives CASSAAPGTNLGSTDTQYF.

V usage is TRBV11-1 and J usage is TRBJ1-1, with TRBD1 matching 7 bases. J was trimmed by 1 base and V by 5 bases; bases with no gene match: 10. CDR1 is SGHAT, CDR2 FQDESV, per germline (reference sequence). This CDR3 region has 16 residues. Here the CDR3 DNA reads TGTGCCAGCAGCCCACACGAAGGGGGCGCGAACACTGAAGCTTTCTTT. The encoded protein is CASSPHEGGANTEAFF.

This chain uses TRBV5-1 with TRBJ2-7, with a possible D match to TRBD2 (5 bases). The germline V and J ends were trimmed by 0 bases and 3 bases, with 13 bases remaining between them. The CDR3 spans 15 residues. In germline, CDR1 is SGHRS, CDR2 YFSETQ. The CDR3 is CASSLVSGTHYEQYF. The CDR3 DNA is TGCGCCAGCAGCTTGGTCAGCGGAACACACTACGAGCAGTACTTC.

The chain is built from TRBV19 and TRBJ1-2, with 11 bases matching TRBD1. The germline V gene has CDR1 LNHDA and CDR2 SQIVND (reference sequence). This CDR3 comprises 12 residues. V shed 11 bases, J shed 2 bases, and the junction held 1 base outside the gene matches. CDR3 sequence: CAGQGANYGYTF. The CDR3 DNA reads TGTGCCGGACAGGGGGCGAACTATGGCTACACCTTC.

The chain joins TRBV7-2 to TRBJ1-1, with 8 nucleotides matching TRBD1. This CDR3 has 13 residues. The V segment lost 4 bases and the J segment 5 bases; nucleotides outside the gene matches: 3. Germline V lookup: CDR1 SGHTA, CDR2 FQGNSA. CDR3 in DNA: TGTGCCAGCAGCTCACAGGGGGGAACTGAAGCTTTCTTT. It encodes CASSSQGGTEAFF.

The CDR3 coding sequence is TGTGCCAGCAGCCGTCAGGCGAACACTGAAGCTTTCTTT. It codes for CASSRQANTEAFF. This chain uses TRBV3-1 (or the pseudogene TRBV3-2) with TRBJ1-1; D is ambiguous. The CDR3 consists of 13 residues. Looked up from germline, CDR1 is LGHDT and CDR2 is YNNKEL (reference sequence). V lost 4 bases and J 1 base, leaving 7 bases between the germline ends.

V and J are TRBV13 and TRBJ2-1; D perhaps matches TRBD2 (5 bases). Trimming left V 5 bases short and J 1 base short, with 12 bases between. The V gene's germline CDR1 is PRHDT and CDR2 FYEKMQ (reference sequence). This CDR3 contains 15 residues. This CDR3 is CASSPGSFSYNEQFF. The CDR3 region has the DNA TGTGCCAGCAGCCCGGGAAGTTTTTCCTACAATGAGCAGTTCTTC.

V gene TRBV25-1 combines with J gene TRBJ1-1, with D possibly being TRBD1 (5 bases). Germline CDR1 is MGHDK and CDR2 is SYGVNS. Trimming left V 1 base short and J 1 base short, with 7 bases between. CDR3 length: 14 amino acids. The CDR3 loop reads CASSEWGGNTEAFF. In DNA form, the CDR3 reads TGTGCCAGCAGTGAATGGGGGGGGAACACTGAAGCTTTCTTT.

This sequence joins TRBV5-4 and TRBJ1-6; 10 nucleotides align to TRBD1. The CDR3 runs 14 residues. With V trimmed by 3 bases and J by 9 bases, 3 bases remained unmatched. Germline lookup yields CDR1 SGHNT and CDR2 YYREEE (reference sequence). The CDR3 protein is CASSSDRGPSPLHF. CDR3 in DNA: TGTGCCAGCAGCTCCGACAGGGGGCCTTCACCCCTCCACTTT.

In DNA form, the CDR3 reads TGTGCCAGCAGCTCCAGGCTAACTAATGAAAAACTGTTTTTT. Its protein product is CASSSRLTNEKLFF. This sequence joins TRBV7-9 and TRBJ1-4; D not certain. CDR1 SEHNR and CDR2 FQNEAQ come from the germline V gene (reference sequence). Trimming took off 4 bases at V and 1 base at J, with 7 bases between the two ends. The CDR3 is 14 amino acids.

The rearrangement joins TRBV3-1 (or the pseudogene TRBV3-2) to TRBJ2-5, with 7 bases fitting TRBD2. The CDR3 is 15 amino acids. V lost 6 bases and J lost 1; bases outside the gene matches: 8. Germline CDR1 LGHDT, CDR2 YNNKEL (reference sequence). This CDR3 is CASSRRRGTQETQYF. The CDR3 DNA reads TGTGCCAGCAGTCGCCGGCGGGGGACCCAAGAGACCCAGTACTTC.

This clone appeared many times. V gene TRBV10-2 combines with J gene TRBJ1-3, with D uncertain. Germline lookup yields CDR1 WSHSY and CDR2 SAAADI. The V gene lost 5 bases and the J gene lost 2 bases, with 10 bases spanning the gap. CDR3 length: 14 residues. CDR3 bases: TGCGCCAGCAGTATTAGCAAAACTGGAAACACCATATATTTT. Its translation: CASSISKTGNTIYF.

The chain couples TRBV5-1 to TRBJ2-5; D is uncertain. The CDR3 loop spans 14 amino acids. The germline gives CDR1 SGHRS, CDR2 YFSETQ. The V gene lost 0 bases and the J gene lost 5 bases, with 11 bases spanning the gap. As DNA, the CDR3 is TGCGCCAGCAGCTTGGGTGACCTCGGGGAGACCCAGTACTTC. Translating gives CASSLGDLGETQYF.

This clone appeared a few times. The DNA of the CDR3 is TGTGCCAGCAGATGGGACAGCTATGGCTACACCTTC. Protein sequence: CASRWDSYGYTF. The rearrangement joins TRBV2 to TRBJ1-2; the match to TRBD1 covers 7 bases. Germline-derived CDR1 and CDR2 are SNHLY and FYNNEI. V trimming: 6 bases; J trimming: 4 bases; junction bases outside the gene matches: 2. The CDR3 has 12 residues.

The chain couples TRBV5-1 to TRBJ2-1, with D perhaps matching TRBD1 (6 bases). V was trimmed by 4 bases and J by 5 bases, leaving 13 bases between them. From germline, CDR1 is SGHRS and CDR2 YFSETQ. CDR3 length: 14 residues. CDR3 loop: CASSPLQGHNEQFF. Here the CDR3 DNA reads TGCGCCAGCAGCCCCCTACAGGGACACAATGAGCAGTTCTTC. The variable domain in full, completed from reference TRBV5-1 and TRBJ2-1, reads KAGVTQTPRYLIKTRGQQVTLSCSPISGHRSVSWYQQTPGQGLQFLFEYFSETQRNKGNFPGRFSGRQFSNSRSEMNVSTLELGDSALYLCASSPLQGHNEQFFGPGTRLTVL.

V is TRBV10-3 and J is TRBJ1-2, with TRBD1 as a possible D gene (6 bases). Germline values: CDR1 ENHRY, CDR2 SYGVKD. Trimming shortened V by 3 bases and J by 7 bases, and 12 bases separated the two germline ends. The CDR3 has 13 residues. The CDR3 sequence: CAISEQGDGGYTF. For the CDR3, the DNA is TGTGCCATCAGTGAACAGGGTGATGGTGGCTACACCTTC.

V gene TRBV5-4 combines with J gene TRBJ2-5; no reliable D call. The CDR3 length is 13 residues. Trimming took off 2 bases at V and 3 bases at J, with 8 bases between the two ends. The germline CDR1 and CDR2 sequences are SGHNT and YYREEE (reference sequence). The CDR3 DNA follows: TGTGCCAGCAGCTTAAGACTGGAAGAGACCCAGTACTTC. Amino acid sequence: CASSLRLEETQYF.

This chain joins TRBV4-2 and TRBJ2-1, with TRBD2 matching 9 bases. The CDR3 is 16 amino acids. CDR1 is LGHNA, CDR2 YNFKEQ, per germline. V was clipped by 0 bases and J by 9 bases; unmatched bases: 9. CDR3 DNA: TGTGCCAGCAGCCAAGATCTCGGCGGGGGGGCTTTTGAGCAGTTCTTC. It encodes CASSQDLGGGAFEQFF.

The CDR3 spells CASSSEGGQPQHF. CDR3 DNA sequence: TGTGCCAGCAGTAGTGAGGGAGGTCAGCCCCAGCATTTT. The chain links TRBV25-1 to TRBJ1-5, with D unclear. In germline, CDR1 is MGHDK, CDR2 SYGVNS. Trimming shortened V by 5 bases and J by 6 bases, and 11 bases separated the two germline ends. CDR3 size: 13 residues.

The CDR3 coding sequence is TGTGCCAGCAGTGCCTTGGACAGGGCTAATATCGAGACCCAGTACTTC. The encoded protein is CASSALDRANIETQYF. The genes are TRBV6-1 and TRBJ2-5, with TRBD1 matching over 8 bases. Germline assignment: CDR1 MNHNS and CDR2 SASEGT. With 4 bases clipped from V and 5 bases from J, the junction kept 12 bases outside the gene matches. The CDR3 totals 16 residues.

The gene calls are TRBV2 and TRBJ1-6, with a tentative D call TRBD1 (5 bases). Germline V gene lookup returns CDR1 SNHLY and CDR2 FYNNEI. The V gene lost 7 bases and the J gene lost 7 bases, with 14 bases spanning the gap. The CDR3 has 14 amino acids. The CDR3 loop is CASNPPRANSPLHF. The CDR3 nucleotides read TGTGCCAGCAACCCACCCAGGGCCAATTCACCCCTCCACTTT.

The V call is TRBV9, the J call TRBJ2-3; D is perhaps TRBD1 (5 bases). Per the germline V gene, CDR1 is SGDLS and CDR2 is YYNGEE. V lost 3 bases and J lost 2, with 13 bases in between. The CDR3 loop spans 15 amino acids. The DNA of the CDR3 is TGTGCCAGCAGCGCTACAGGTTTTAACACAGATACGCAGTATTTT. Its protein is CASSATGFNTDTQYF.

The CDR3 DNA reads TGTGCCAGTAGGCAAAGTGACAGATCCTACGAGCAGTACTTC. This gives the protein CASRQSDRSYEQYF. The gene calls are TRBV19 and TRBJ2-7, with a possible D match to TRBD1 (5 bases). In germline, CDR1 is LNHDA, CDR2 SQIVND (reference sequence). Deletions cut 6 bases from V and 1 base from J, with 13 bases between. The CDR3 is 14 amino acids.

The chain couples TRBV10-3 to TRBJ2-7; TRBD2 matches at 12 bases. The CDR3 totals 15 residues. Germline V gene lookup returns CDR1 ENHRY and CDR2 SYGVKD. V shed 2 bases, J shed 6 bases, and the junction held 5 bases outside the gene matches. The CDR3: CAISEGLAGIFEQYF. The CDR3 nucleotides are TGTGCCATCAGTGAGGGACTAGCGGGAATTTTCGAGCAGTACTTC.

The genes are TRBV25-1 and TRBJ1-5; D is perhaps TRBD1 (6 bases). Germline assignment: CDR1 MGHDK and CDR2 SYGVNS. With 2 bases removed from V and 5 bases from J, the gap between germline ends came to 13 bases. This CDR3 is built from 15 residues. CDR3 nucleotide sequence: TGTGCCAGCAGTGAAAGAGGGACAACTCATCAGCCCCAGCATTTT. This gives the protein CASSERGTTHQPQHF.

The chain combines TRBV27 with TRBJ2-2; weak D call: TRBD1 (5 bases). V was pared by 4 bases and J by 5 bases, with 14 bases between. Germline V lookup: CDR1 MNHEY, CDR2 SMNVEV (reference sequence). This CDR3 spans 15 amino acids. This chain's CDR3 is CASSSGRTITGELFF. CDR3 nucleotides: TGTGCCAGCAGTTCAGGACGGACAATAACCGGGGAGCTGTTTTTT.

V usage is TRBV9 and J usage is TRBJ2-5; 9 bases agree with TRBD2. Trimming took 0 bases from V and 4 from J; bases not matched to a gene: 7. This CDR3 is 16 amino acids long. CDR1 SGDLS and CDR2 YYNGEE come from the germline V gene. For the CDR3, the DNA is TGTGCCAGCAGCGTAGCGGGCGGGGGGGCTGGAGAGACCCAGTACTTC. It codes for CASSVAGGGAGETQYF. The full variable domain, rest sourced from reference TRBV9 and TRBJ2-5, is DSGVTQTPKHLITATGQRVTLRCSPRSGDLSVYWYQQSLDQGLQFLIQYYNGEERAKGNILERFSAQQFPDLHSELNLSSLELGDSALYFCASSVAGGGAGETQYFGPGTRLLVL.

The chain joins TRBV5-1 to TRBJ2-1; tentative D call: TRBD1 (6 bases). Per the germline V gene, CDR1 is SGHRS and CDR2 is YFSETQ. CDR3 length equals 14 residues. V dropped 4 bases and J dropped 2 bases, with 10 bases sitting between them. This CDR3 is CASSGTQAYNEQFF. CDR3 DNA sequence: TGCGCCAGCAGCGGGACACAAGCCTACAATGAGCAGTTCTTC.

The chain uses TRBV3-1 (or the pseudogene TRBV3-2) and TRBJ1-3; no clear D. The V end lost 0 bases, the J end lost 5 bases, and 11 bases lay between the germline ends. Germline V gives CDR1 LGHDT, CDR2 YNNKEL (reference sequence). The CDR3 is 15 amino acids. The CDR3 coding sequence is TGTGCCAGCAGCCAAGATTCACAAGTAAGAAACACCATATATTTT. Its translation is CASSQDSQVRNTIYF.

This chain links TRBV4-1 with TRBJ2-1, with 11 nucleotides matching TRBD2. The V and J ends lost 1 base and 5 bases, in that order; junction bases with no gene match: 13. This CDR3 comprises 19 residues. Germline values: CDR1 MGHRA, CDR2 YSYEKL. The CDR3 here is CASSQGWGSGGAKNNEQFF. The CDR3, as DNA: TGCGCCAGCAGCCAAGGCTGGGGTAGCGGGGGGGCAAAGAACAATGAGCAGTTCTTC.